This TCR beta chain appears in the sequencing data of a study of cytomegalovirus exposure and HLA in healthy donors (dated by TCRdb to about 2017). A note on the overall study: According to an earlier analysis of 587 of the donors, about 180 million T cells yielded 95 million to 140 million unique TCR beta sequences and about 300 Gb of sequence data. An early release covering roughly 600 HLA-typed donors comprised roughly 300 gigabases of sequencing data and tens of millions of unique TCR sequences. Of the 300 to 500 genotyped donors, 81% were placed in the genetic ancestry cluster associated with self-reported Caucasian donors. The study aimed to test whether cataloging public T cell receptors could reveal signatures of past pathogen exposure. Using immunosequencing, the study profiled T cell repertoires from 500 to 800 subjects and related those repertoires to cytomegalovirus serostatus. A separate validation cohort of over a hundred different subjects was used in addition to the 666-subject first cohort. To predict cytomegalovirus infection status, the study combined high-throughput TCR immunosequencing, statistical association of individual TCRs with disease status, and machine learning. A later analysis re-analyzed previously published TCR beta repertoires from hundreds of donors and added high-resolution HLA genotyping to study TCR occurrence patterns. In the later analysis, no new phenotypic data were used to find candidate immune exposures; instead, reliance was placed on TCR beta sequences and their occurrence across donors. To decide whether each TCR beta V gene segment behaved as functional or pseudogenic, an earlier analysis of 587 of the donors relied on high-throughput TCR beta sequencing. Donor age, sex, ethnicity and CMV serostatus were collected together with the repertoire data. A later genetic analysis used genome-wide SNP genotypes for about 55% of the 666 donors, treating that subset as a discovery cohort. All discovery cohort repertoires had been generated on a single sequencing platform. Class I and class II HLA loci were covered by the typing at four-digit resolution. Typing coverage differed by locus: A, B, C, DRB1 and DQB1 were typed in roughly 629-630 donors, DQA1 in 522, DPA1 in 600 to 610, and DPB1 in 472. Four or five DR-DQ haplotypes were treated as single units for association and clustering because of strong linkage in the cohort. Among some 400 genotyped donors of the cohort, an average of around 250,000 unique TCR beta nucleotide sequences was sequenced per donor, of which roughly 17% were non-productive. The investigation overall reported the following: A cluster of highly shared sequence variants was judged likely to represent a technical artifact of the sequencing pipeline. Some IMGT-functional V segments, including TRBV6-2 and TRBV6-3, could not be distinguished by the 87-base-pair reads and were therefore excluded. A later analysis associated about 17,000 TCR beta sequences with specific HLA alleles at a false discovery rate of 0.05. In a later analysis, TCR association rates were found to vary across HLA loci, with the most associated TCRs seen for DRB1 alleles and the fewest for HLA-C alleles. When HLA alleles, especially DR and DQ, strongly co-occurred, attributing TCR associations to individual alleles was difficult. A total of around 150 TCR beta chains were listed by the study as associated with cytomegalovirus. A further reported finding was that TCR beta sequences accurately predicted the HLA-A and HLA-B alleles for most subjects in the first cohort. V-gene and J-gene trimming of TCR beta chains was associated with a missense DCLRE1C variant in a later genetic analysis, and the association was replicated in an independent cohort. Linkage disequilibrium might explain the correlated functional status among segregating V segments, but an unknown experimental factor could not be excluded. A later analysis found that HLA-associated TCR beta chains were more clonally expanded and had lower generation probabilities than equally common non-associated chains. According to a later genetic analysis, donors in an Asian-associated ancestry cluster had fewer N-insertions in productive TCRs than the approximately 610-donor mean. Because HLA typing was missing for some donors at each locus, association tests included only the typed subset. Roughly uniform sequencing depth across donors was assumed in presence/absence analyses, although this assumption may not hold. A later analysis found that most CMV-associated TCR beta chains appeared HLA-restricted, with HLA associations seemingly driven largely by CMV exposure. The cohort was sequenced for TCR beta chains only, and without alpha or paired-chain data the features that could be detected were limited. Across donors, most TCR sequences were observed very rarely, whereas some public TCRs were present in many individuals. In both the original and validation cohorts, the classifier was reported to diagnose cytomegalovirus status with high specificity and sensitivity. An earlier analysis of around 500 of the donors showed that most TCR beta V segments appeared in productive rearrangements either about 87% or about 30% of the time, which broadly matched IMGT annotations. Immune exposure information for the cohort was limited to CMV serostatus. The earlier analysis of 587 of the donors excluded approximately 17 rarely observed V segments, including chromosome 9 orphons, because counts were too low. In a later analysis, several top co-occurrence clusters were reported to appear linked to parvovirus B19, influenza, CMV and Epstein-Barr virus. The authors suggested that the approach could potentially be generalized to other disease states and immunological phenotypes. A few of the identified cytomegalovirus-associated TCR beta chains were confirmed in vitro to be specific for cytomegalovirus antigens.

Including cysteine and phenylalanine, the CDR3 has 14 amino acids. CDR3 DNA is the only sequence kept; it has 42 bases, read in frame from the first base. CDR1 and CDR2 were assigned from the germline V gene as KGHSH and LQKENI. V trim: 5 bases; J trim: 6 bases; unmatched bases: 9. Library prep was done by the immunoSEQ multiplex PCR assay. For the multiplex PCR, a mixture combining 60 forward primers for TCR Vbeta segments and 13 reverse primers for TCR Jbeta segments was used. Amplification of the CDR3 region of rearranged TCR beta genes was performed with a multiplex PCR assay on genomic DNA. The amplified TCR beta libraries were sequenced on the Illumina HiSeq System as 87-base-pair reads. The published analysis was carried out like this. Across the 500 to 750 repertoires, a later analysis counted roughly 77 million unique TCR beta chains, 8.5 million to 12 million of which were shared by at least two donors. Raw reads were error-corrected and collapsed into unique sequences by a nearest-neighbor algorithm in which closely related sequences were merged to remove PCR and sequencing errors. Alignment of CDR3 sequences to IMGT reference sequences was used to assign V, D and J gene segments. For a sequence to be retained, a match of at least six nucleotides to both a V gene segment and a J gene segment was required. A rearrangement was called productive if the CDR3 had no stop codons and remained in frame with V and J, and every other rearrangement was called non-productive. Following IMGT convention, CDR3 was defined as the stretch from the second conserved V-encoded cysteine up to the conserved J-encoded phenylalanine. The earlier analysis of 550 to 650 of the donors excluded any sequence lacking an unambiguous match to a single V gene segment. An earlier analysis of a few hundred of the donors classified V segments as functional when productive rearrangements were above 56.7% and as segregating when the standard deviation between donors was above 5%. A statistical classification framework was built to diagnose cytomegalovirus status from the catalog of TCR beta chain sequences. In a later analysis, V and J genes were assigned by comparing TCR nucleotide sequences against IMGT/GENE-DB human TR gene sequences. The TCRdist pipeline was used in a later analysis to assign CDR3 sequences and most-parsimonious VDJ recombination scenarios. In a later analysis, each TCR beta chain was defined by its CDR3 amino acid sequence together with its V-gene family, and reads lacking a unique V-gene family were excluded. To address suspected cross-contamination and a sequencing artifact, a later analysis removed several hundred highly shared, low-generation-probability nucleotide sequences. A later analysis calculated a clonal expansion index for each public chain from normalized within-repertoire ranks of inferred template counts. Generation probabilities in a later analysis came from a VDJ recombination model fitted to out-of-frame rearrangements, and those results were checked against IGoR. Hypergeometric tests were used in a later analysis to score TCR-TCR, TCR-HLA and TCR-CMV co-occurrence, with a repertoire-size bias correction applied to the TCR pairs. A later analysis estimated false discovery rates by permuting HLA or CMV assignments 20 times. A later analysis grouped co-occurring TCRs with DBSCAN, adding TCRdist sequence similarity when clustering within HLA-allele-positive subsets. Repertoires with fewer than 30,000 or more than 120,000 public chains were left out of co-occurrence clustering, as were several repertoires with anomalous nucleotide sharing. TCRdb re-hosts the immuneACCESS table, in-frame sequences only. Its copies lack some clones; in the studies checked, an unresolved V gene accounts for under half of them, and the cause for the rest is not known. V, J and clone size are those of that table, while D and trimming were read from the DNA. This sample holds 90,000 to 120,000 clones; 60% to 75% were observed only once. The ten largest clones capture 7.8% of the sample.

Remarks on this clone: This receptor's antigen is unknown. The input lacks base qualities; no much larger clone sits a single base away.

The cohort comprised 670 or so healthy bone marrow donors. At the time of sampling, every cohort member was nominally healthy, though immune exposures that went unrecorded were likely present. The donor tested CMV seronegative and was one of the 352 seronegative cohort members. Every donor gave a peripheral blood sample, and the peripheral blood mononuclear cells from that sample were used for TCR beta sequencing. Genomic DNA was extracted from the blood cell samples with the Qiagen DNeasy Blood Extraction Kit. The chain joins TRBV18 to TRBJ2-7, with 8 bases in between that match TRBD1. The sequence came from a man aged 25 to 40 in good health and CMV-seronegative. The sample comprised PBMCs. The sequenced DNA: TGTGCCAGCTCATCCGGGACAGGTCTGGCCGAGCAGTACTTC. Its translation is CASSSGTGLAEQYF.